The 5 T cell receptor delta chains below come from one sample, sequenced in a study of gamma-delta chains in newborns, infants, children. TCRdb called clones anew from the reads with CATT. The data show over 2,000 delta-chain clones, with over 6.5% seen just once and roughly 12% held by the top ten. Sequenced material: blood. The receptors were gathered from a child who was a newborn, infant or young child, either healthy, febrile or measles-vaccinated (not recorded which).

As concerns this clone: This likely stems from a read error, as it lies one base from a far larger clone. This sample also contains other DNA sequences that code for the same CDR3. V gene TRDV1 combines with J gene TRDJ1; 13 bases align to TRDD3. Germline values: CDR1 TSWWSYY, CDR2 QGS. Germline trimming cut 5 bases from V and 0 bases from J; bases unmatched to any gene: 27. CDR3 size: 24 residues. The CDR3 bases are TGTGCTCTTGGGAACTGGGCCCAGTTCCTACTACTGGGGGATACGCGAAAGTACACCGATAAACTCATCTTT. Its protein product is CALGNWAQFLLLGDTRKYTDKLIF.

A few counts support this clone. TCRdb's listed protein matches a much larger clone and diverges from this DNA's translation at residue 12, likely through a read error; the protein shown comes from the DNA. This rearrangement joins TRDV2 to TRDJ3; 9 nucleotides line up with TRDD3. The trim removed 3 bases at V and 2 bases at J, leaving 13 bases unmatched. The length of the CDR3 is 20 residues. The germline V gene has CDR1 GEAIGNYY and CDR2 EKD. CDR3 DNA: TGTGCCTGTGACCGGACTGGGGGACACGACCCCCCCTGGGACACCCGACAGATGTTTTTC. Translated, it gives CACDRTGGHDPPWDTRQMFF.

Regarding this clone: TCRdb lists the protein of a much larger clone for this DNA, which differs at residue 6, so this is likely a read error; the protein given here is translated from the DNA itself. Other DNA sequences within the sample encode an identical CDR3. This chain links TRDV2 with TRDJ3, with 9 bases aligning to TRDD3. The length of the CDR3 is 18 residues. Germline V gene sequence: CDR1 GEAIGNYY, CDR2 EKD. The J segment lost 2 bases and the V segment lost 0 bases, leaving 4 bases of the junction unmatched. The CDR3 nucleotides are TGTGCCTGTGACACCGCCGGGGATACGACCTGGGACACCCGACAGATGTTTTTC. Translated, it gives CACDTAGDTTWDTRQMFF.

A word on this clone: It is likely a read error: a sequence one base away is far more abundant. CDR3 loop: CACDTVWIRTDKLIF. The DNA of the CDR3 is TGTGCCTGTGACACCGTGTGGATACGCACCGATAAACTCATCTTT. The rearrangement uses TRDV2 and TRDJ1; TRDD3 matches at 7 bases. From germline, CDR1 is GEAIGNYY and CDR2 EKD. The J segment lost 1 base and the V segment lost 0 bases, leaving 4 bases of the junction unmatched. The CDR3 length is 15 residues.

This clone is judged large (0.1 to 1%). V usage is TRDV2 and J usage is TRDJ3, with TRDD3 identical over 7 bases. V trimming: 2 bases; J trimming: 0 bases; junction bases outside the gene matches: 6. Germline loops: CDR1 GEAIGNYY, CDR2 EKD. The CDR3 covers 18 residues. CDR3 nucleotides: TGTGCCTGTGACATACTGGGGAGAAGCTCCTGGGACACCCGACAGATGTTTTTC. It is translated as CACDILGRSSWDTRQMFF.